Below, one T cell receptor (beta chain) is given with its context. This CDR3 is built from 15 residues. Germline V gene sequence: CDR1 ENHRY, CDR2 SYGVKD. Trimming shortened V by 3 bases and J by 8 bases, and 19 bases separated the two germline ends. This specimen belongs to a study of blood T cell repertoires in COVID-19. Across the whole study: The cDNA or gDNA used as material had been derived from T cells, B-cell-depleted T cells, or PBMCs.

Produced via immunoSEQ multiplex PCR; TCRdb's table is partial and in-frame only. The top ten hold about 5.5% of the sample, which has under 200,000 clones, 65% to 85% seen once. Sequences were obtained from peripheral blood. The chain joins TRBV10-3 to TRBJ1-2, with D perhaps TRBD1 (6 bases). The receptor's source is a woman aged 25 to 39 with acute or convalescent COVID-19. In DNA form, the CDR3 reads TGTGCCATCAGTGAACCTCTCCGGGGGGCGGTAGGCTACACCTTC. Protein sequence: CAISEPLRGAVGYTF.